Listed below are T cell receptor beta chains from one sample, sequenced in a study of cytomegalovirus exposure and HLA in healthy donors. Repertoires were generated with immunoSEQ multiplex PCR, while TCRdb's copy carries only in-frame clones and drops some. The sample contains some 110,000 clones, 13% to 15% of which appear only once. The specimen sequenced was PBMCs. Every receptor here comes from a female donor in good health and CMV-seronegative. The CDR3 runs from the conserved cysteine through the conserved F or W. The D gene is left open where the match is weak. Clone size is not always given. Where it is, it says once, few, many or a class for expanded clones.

CDR3 DNA: TGTGCCAGCAGTTACTCGAGGCAGACCCAAGAGACCCAGTACTTC; CDR3 protein: CASSYSRQTQETQYF; V gene: TRBV6-6; J gene: TRBJ2-5; D gene: .; clone size: few
CDR3 DNA: TGTGCCAGCAGCTTAGCGTATACCAGTTCCGAGCAGTACTTC; CDR3 protein: CASSLAYTSSEQYF; V gene: TRBV7-6; J gene: TRBJ2-7; D gene: .; clone size: few
CDR3 DNA: TGTGCCAGCAGCCAAGGATACGGAGTCTATGGCTACACCTTC; CDR3 protein: CASSQGYGVYGYTF; V gene: TRBV4-2; J gene: TRBJ1-2; D gene: .; clone size: few
CDR3 DNA: TGTGCCAGCTCGCAAGCGGGAGAAGGCGAGCAGTACTTC; CDR3 protein: CASSQAGEGEQYF; V gene: TRBV18; J gene: TRBJ2-7; D gene: TRBD2; clone size: .
CDR3 DNA: TGTGCCAGCAGTTCAATAACTTCGTCAGGGGGCGCGGAGACCCAGTACTTC; CDR3 protein: CASSSITSSGGAETQYF; V gene: TRBV28; J gene: TRBJ2-5; D gene: TRBD1; clone size: .
CDR3 DNA: TGTGCCAGCAGTAAGGGGGTGAGATACAATGAGCAGTTCTTC; CDR3 protein: CASSKGVRYNEQFF; V gene: TRBV27; J gene: TRBJ2-1; D gene: .; clone size: few
CDR3 DNA: TGTGCCAGCAGCTCTCGGGACAGACTCATGAACACTGAAGCTTTCTTT; CDR3 protein: CASSSRDRLMNTEAFF; V gene: TRBV7-8; J gene: TRBJ1-1; D gene: TRBD1; clone size: .
CDR3 DNA: TGTGCCAGCAGCCCCGGGACACTCTATGGCTACACCTTC; CDR3 protein: CASSPGTLYGYTF; V gene: TRBV5-8; J gene: TRBJ1-2; D gene: .; clone size: .
CDR3 DNA: TGTGCCAGCAGTCCGTCGCGACTAGCAGCTACGCAGTATTTT; CDR3 protein: CASSPSRLAATQYF; V gene: TRBV6-5; J gene: TRBJ2-3; D gene: TRBD2; clone size: few
CDR3 DNA: TGCGCCAGCACCTTAGGGACTAGCGGGACAGATACGCAGTATTTT; CDR3 protein: CASTLGTSGTDTQYF; V gene: TRBV5-1; J gene: TRBJ2-3; D gene: TRBD2; clone size: .
CDR3 DNA: TGCAGCGTTCAGTACAGGGGCGGGAATGGGGAGCAGTACTTC; CDR3 protein: CSVQYRGGNGEQYF; V gene: TRBV29-1; J gene: TRBJ2-7; D gene: .; clone size: .
CDR3 DNA: TGTGCCAGCAGGGATGCGGAGAACACTGAAGCTTTCTTT; CDR3 protein: CASRDAENTEAFF; V gene: TRBV7-3; J gene: TRBJ1-1; D gene: .; clone size: .
CDR3 DNA: TGTGCCAGCAGTCCCCCTCTTAGCGGGAGGGACAATGAGCAGTTCTTC; CDR3 protein: CASSPPLSGRDNEQFF; V gene: TRBV11-2; J gene: TRBJ2-1; D gene: TRBD2; clone size: .
CDR3 DNA: TGTGCCAGCTCGGACAGGAGCTCCTACGAGCAGTACTTC; CDR3 protein: CASSDRSSYEQYF; V gene: TRBV5-8; J gene: TRBJ2-7; D gene: TRBD1; clone size: .
CDR3 DNA: TGTGCCAGCAGTTGGGTGGGGGGGAGCACAGATACGCAGTATTTT; CDR3 protein: CASSWVGGSTDTQYF; V gene: TRBV6-7; J gene: TRBJ2-3; D gene: TRBD2; clone size: .
CDR3 DNA: TGTGCCAGCAGCCGACAAGGTTGGCCTCTCTACGAGCAGTACTTC; CDR3 protein: CASSRQGWPLYEQYF; V gene: TRBV14; J gene: TRBJ2-7; D gene: .; clone size: few
CDR3 DNA: TGTGCCAGCAGCTACCTGACAGGGGGCGCTTCCTCTTCACCCCTCCACTTT; CDR3 protein: CASSYLTGGASSSPLHF; V gene: TRBV7-9; J gene: TRBJ1-6; D gene: TRBD1; clone size: few
CDR3 DNA: TGTGCCATCAGAACTAGCGGGGGGACTAGCACAGATACGCAGTATTTT; CDR3 protein: CAIRTSGGTSTDTQYF; V gene: TRBV10-3; J gene: TRBJ2-3; D gene: TRBD2; clone size: few
CDR3 DNA: TGTGCCAGCAGCTTAGGGACTAGCGGGGACCCCTACAATGAGCAGTTCTTC; CDR3 protein: CASSLGTSGDPYNEQFF; V gene: TRBV7-6; J gene: TRBJ2-1; D gene: TRBD2; clone size: few
CDR3 DNA: TGTGCCAGCTCACCACTACAGGGGGCTTACGAGCAGTACTTC; CDR3 protein: CASSPLQGAYEQYF; V gene: TRBV18; J gene: TRBJ2-7; D gene: TRBD1; clone size: few
CDR3 DNA: TGCGCCAGCAGCCCAGGCGGGCCCAACCCCTACGAGCAGTACTTC; CDR3 protein: CASSPGGPNPYEQYF; V gene: TRBV4-1; J gene: TRBJ2-7; D gene: .; clone size: few
CDR3 DNA: TGTGCCAGCAGCTTTGTCGATTCGGGTGGCTACACCTTC; CDR3 protein: CASSFVDSGGYTF; V gene: TRBV7-9; J gene: TRBJ1-2; D gene: .; clone size: few
CDR3 DNA: TGTGCCAGCAGTCCCCTACAGGAACTGAACACTGAAGCTTTCTTT; CDR3 protein: CASSPLQELNTEAFF; V gene: TRBV27; J gene: TRBJ1-1; D gene: .; clone size: .
CDR3 DNA: TGTGCCACCAGCGGACAGGGTGCAGATACGCAGTATTTT; CDR3 protein: CATSGQGADTQYF; V gene: TRBV15; J gene: TRBJ2-3; D gene: TRBD1; clone size: few
CDR3 DNA: TGTGCCAGTAGCGGGAGCGGGGATACGCAGTATTTT; CDR3 protein: CASSGSGDTQYF; V gene: TRBV7-3; J gene: TRBJ2-3; D gene: TRBD2; clone size: .
CDR3 DNA: TGCGCCAGCAGCCAAGGACAGACGACCCGAGTCTTTTTT; CDR3 protein: CASSQGQTTRVFF; V gene: TRBV4-3; J gene: TRBJ1-5; D gene: .; clone size: .
CDR3 DNA: TGTGCCAGCAGCCAAGAGGGGCGGGGTAGCAATGAGCAGTTCTTC; CDR3 protein: CASSQEGRGSNEQFF; V gene: TRBV4-2; J gene: TRBJ2-1; D gene: .; clone size: .
CDR3 DNA: TGCGCCAGCAGATTCTTAAGCTGGAACACTGAAGCTTTCTTT; CDR3 protein: CASRFLSWNTEAFF; V gene: TRBV4-3; J gene: TRBJ1-1; D gene: .; clone size: few
CDR3 DNA: TGTGCCAGCAGCGCAGGGGGCCGAGAGACCCAGTACTTC; CDR3 protein: CASSAGGRETQYF; V gene: TRBV7-3; J gene: TRBJ2-5; D gene: TRBD1; clone size: .
CDR3 DNA: TGCGCCAGCACGAGACTAGCGGGAGTGTTCGACGAGCAGTACTTC; CDR3 protein: CASTRLAGVFDEQYF; V gene: TRBV5-1; J gene: TRBJ2-7; D gene: TRBD2; clone size: few
CDR3 DNA: TGCGCCAGCAGTGAGTCGATGCGGGGGGAGTACACTGAAGCTTTCTTT; CDR3 protein: CASSESMRGEYTEAFF; V gene: TRBV10-1; J gene: TRBJ1-1; D gene: .; clone size: .